This TCR beta chain was recorded in a study of cytomegalovirus exposure and HLA in healthy donors. The PCR made use of 60 Vbeta and 13 Jbeta primers. This table comes from immunoSEQ multiplex PCR, and its TCRdb copy is limited to in-frame clones, with some not included. The data contain roughly 150,000 clones, around 75% of them singletons. V lost 5 bases and J lost 0, with 10 bases in between. Per germline, CDR1 MNHEY and CDR2 SVGAGI. There are 15 residues in the CDR3. Source material: PBMCs. The chain is built from TRBV6-5 and TRBJ1-4; a possible D gene is TRBD1 (6 bases). The TCR originated in a man aged 35-49 years in good health and CMV-seronegative. CDR3 DNA sequence: TGTGCCAGCAGTCGGACAGCTACAACTAATGAAAAACTGTTTTTT. Amino acid sequence: CASSRTATTNEKLFF.